These 16 T cell receptor beta chains originate from one sample sequenced in a study of spatial heterogeneity in lung cancer. Using its own MiXCR run on the 5' RACE reads, TCRdb lists one record per CDR3 protein. The repertoire holds some 8,600 distinct CDR3 sequences, with roughly 5% as singletons. Time point defined: sample taken at primary tumor resection. Frozen PBMC, nontumor lung or tumor provided whole RNA, which was sequenced unsorted. Sample: PBMCs, taken at surgery. All receptors come from a male donor with early-stage non-small cell lung cancer.

Notes on this clonotype: A read error may be the cause here, since a much bigger clone is one base away. Found in a library prepared for alpha chains, this beta chain is an off-target read, and its abundance has little meaning. The CDR3 nucleotides are TGTGCCAGCAGGTACGCAGATACGCAGTATTTT. Protein: CASRYADTQYF. This chain connects TRBV12-3 or TRBV12-4 to TRBJ2-3; D not certain. The CDR3 totals 11 residues. V lost 6 bases to trimming and J lost 4 bases, with 5 bases between them.

This clonotype turned up a few times. Because the library targeted alpha chains, this beta chain is an off-target read whose size means little. V gene TRBV27 combines with J gene TRBJ2-3; 7 bases map to TRBD1. This CDR3 region has 16 residues. From germline, CDR1 is MNHEY and CDR2 SMNVEV (reference sequence). The ends lost 5 bases at V and 2 bases at J; junction bases unmatched: 10. CDR3 DNA sequence: TGTGCCAGCAGTACCCGGGACAGAGGATACACAGATACGCAGTATTTT. This codes for CASSTRDRGYTDTQYF.

This clonotype was detected ten times or more. This beta chain is off target for a library built for alpha chains, so its abundance means little. This chain links TRBV6-2 or TRBV6-3 with TRBJ1-5, with D uncertain. This CDR3 is 14 amino acids long. CDR1 and CDR2 (germline): MNHEY, SVGEGT. Between the trimmed V and J ends, which lost 2 bases and 3 bases, there was a span of 8 bases. The CDR3 DNA reads TGTGCCAGCAGTTACCGGGAGGACAATCAGCCCCAGCATTTT. This encodes CASSYREDNQPQHF.

This clonotype was seen many times. This beta chain appears as a stray read in a library generated for alpha chains; its size is not informative. V usage is TRBV4-1 and J usage is TRBJ1-1; no firm D call. With 0 bases removed from V and 2 bases from J, the gap between germline ends came to 19 bases. This CDR3 has 18 amino acids. CDR1 and CDR2 (germline): MGHRA, YSYEKL. Here the CDR3 reads CASSQDPKTQVVNTEAFF. As DNA, the CDR3 is TGCGCCAGCAGCCAAGATCCCAAGACGCAGGTAGTAAACACTGAAGCTTTCTTT.

This clonotype was observed many times. For a library built for alpha chains, this beta chain is a stray read; little rests on its size. The CDR3 region is CASSFDGGQPQHF. In nucleotides, the CDR3 is TGTGCCAGCAGTTTTGACGGAGGGCAGCCCCAGCATTTT. The chain recombines TRBV28 with TRBJ1-5; no clear D gene. The CDR3 is 13 amino acids. The germline V gene encodes CDR1 MDHEN and CDR2 SYDVKM. Trimming pared 3 bases from V and 7 bases from J, leaving 10 bases between.

By share, this clonotype ranks as medium-sized. The library was prepared for alpha chains; this beta chain is a stray read, so its frequency means little. The rearrangement uses TRBV6-5 and TRBJ2-2; D is uncertain. Looked up from germline, CDR1 is MNHEY and CDR2 is SVGAGI. The CDR3 contains 15 residues. V gave up 5 bases and J gave up 4 bases, with 14 bases separating them. CDR3 sequence (DNA): TGTGCCAGCAGTCCCTCGGGCCCCCGCACCGGGGAGCTGTTTTTT. Encoded protein: CASSPSGPRTGELFF.

This clonotype is labeled medium-sized. The library was built for alpha chains, so this beta chain is an off-target read and its size means little. The chain couples TRBV5-4 to TRBJ2-7, with 12 positions matching TRBD2. CDR3 length: 15 residues. From germline, CDR1 is SGHNT and CDR2 YYREEE (reference sequence). After removal of 4 bases from V and 4 bases from J, the junction contained 6 bases not matched to a gene. The CDR3 DNA is TGTGCCAGCAGCCCCGGGACTAGCGGGTTATACGAGCAGTACTTC. Its translation: CASSPGTSGLYEQYF.

Sample share makes this clonotype medium-sized. The library was designed around alpha chains, so this beta chain is a stray read whose abundance carries little weight. The chain joins TRBV20-1 to TRBJ1-2, with D tentatively TRBD1 (6 bases). Between the trimmed V and J ends, which lost 6 bases and 2 bases, there was a span of 10 bases. The CDR3 has 12 residues. Germline CDR1 and CDR2: DFQATT and SNEGSKA (reference sequence). The chain's CDR3 is CSAARGNYGYTF. The CDR3 nucleotides are TGCAGTGCAGCTAGGGGGAACTATGGCTACACCTTC.

This clonotype rates as medium-sized. The library was designed around alpha chains, so this beta chain is a stray read whose abundance carries little weight. The V call is TRBV5-1, the J call TRBJ2-3; D is unresolved. V lost 0 bases, J lost 5 bases, and 10 bases lay in between. Germline V CDR1 and CDR2: SGHRS, YFSETQ. This CDR3 has 14 residues. CDR3 amino acids: CASSLDFSRDTQYF. The DNA of the CDR3 is TGCGCCAGCAGCTTGGATTTTAGTCGAGATACGCAGTATTTT.

There are many counts of this clonotype. A library made for alpha chains picked up this beta chain off target, so its size means little. The gene calls are TRBV20-1 and TRBJ2-2, with D possibly being TRBD2 (6 bases). CDR3 length equals 16 residues. V was cut by 6 bases and J by 1 base, with 18 bases left in between. Looked up from germline, CDR1 is DFQATT and CDR2 is SNEGSKA (reference sequence). CDR3 amino acids: CSAFSPGTVNTGELFF. As DNA, the CDR3 is TGCAGTGCCTTTAGCCCCGGGACTGTGAACACCGGGGAGCTGTTTTTT.

The table lists this clonotype with many counts. This beta chain represents an off-target read in a library built for alpha chains; its size is of limited meaning. The J gene is TRBJ2-7, the V gene TRBV3-1; TRBD2 matches at 8 bases. This CDR3 is 16 amino acids long. Germline V gene data show CDR1 as LGHDT and CDR2 as YNNKEL (reference sequence). Unmatched junction bases numbered 10, after V lost 3 bases and J lost 3 bases. CDR3 DNA sequence: TGTGCCAGCAGCCAGTTCTCGATAGCGGGGAGCTACGAGCAGTACTTC. Translating it yields CASSQFSIAGSYEQYF.

In this sample, this clonotype is medium-sized. This beta chain is off target for a library built for alpha chains, so its abundance means little. The V gene is TRBV2, the J gene TRBJ1-4, with D tentatively TRBD1 (6 bases). The CDR3 spans 15 residues. V was clipped by 0 bases and J by 8 bases, with 13 bases between them. CDR1 SNHLY and CDR2 FYNNEI come from the germline V gene. CDR3 DNA sequence: TGTGCCAGCAGTGAAGCGCGCAGGGGTAGCGAAAAACTGTTTTTT. Amino acid sequence: CASSEARRGSEKLFF.

Ten or more counts support this clonotype. This beta chain is off target for a library built for alpha chains, so its abundance means little. The J gene is TRBJ2-5, the V gene TRBV12-3 or TRBV12-4, with D tentatively TRBD2 (5 bases). V was pared by 2 bases and J by 7 bases, with 5 bases between. The length of the CDR3 is 11 residues. In nucleotides, the CDR3 is TGTGCCAGCAGTTTACGGGGGACCCAGTACTTC. Translation gives CASSLRGTQYF.

Many counts were recorded for this clonotype. At one boundary the junction diverges from the germline segment, which might be a read error. This beta chain came through as a stray read in a library set up for alpha chains, and its size says little. V and J are TRBV11-2 and TRBJ1-1; maybe TRBD1 (6 bases). The length of the CDR3 is 13 residues. CDR1 and CDR2 from the germline V gene are SGHAT and FQNNGV. The CDR3 DNA sequence: TGTGCCAGCAGCTTAGATGGGAGGGGGACAACTTACTTT. This encodes CASSLDGRGTTYF.

This clonotype showed up many times. The library was built for alpha chains, so this beta chain is an off-target read and its size means little. The chain carries TRBV3-1 and TRBJ1-1; D remains ambiguous. V lost 0 bases and J lost 0, with 8 bases in between. The germline V gene has CDR1 LGHDT and CDR2 YNNKEL (reference sequence). CDR3 size: 15 residues. This chain's CDR3 is CASSQEAGVNTEAFF. CDR3 nucleotide sequence: TGTGCCAGCAGCCAAGAAGCAGGAGTGAACACTGAAGCTTTCTTT.

By sample share, this clonotype is medium-sized. Since it is a stray read in a library aimed at alpha chains, this beta chain has a size that is not meaningful. This chain links TRBV20-1 with TRBJ1-2, with D unclear. The CDR3 has 13 residues. V was pared by 3 bases and J by 8 bases, with 16 bases between. Per germline, CDR1 DFQATT and CDR2 SNEGSKA (reference sequence). For the CDR3, the DNA is TGCAGTGCTAGCCCCGGGCGTCTAGGGGGCTACACCTTC. It encodes CSASPGRLGGYTF.